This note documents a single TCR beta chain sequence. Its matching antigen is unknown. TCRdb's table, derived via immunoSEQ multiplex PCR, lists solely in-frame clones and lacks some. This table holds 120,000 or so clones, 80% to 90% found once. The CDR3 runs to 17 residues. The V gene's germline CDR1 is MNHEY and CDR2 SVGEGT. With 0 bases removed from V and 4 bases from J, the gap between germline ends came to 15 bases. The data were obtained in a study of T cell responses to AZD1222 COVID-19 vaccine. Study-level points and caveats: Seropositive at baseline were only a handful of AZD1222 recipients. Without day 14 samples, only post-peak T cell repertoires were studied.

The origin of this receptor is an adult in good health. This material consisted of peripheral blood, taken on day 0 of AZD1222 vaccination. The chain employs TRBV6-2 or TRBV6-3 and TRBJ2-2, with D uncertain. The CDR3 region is CASSYSSGRKLTGELFF. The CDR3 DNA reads TGTGCCAGCAGTTACTCGAGTGGCAGGAAACTCACCGGGGAGCTGTTTTTT.